The text below deals with one TCR beta chain. The antigen is undetermined. The data originate from a study of cytomegalovirus exposure and HLA in healthy donors. CDR3 length equals 14 residues. CDR1 is MNHEY and CDR2 is SVGAGI in the germline V gene. V lost 5 bases to trimming and J lost 4 bases, with 12 bases between them. A multiplex PCR was run with 60 Vbeta primers and 13 Jbeta primers. TCRdb's table, derived via immunoSEQ multiplex PCR, lists solely in-frame clones and lacks some. This sample has about 160,000 clones; around 74% occur once, and the top ten carry approximately 2.3%. General study results and limits: When a later analysis compared HLA-associated TCR beta chains with equally common others, the HLA-associated chains turned out to be more clonally expanded and to have lower generation probabilities. An apparent linkage of common viral pathogens to several of the most significant clusters emerged in a later analysis.

The receptor was derived from a female donor in good health and CMV-seronegative. The genes are TRBV6-5 and TRBJ1-5, with D possibly TRBD1 on 6 matching bases. The sample comprised PBMCs. This chain's CDR3 is CASSLQGPNQPQHF. CDR3 in DNA: TGTGCCAGCAGTCTACAGGGCCCTAATCAGCCCCAGCATTTT.